What follows is one T cell receptor beta chain and its context. The table lists this clone with a count of one. The specificity of this receptor is unknown. The input lacks base qualities; no much larger clone sits a single base away. One collaborating source in Seattle enrolled patients during active infection and followed them longitudinally through the course of disease. Collaborating institutions collected whole blood in K2EDTA tubes following their own protocols. For TCRbeta analysis, collaborator samples were shipped as frozen whole blood, as isolated PBMCs, or as DNA extracted from either sample type. The V end loses 5 bases and the J end loses 1 base, and a stretch of 8 bases separates them. The germline V gene (reference sequence) gives CDR1 as GTSNPN and CDR2 as SVGIG. From the cysteine through the phenylalanine, the CDR3 covers 13 amino acids. The only DNA kept is the CDR3, 39 bases in frame from the first base.

The sample belongs to a study of blood T cell repertoires in COVID-19 (dated by TCRdb to between 2020 and 2021). Context from the whole study: Samples covering the acute and convalescent phases of COVID-19 were provided by collaborators in the United States, Italy and Spain. The material from the prospective study consisted of cDNA or gDNA derived from T cells, B-cell-depleted T cells, or PBMCs. Deeply sampled blood TCRbeta repertoires from subjects exposed to, actively infected with, or recovered from COVID-19 were included in the dataset. The repertoires were released in a freely available public database meant as a resource for research on the immune response to SARS-CoV-2. Samples were obtained from the ongoing ImmuneRACE study (first 160 participants) and from about 1,300 subjects provided by 6 global collaborators. A de-identified subject ID, COVID-19 status, age in years and sex were almost always included in the sample metadata. Where HLA class I and class II types were available, the types were taken from metadata supplied by the sample provider, not from assay-based typing. Overall results and qualifications from the work: How much clinical and demographic metadata was included differed by source and by participant, and the metadata was provided uncurated.

The immunoSEQ Assay, a bias-controlled multiplex PCR, was used to amplify TCRbeta CDR3 regions from genomic DNA. The study's own analysis went as follows. Within the assay, amplification of reference gene primers was used to estimate how many nucleated cells each sample contained. To quantify the absolute abundance of each unique TCRbeta CDR3 rearrangement, sequence reads were collapsed and filtered. For each sample, productive Simpson clonality was calculated as the square root of Simpson's diversity index across productive rearrangements. The immuneACCESS repertoire file appears here via TCRdb, limited to in-frame rearrangements. These files lack a portion of the clones; in checked studies, under half of the deficit traces to unresolved V genes, and the cause of the others is not known. The D gene and trimming were derived from the DNA, and the V and J assignments and clone size from that table. The sample table lists a few hundred thousand clones, about 80% of them with a count of one. Together, the top ten hold 15% to 17% of the sample.

The rearranged chain carries TRBV30 and TRBJ2-2; D gene: possibly TRBD1, on 5 matching bases. The sequenced material came from peripheral blood. The source is a person aged 70 to 85 with COVID-19, enrolled during active disease. The CDR3 in this case is CAWDSRNTGELFF. The sequenced DNA is TGTGCCTGGGACAGCCGGAACACCGGGGAGCTGTTTTTT.